In its sample, the clone carrying this T cell receptor beta chain was seen once. Its target is not known. During the collection period, no donor immune events like infections were recorded. Here immunoSEQ multiplex PCR was the method, and the copy in TCRdb shows in-frame clones only, minus some. The repertoire has about 91,000 clones, 88% of them found once; the top ten carry about 3.9%. The data were taken from a study of identifying expanded T cells in peripheral blood. Findings and limits, study-wide: Over about two and four weeks, about 15 and 19 clones changed, versus roughly 1.2 between replicates. Roughly two-week clone count variance significantly increased as total template count grew.

The CDR3 has 16 residues. Per germline, CDR1 KGHSH and CDR2 LQKENI. The V and J ends lost 0 bases and 1 base, in that order; junction bases with no gene match: 3. The V gene is TRBV18, the J gene TRBJ2-5; TRBD2 agrees at 9 bases. The sequencing input was blood. This TCR was recovered from a person aged 18 to 70 in good health. CDR3 sequence: CASSPPTAGGQETQYF. As DNA, the CDR3 is TGTGCCAGCTCACCACCGACAGCGGGGGGCCAAGAGACCCAGTACTTC.